The 9 T cell receptor beta chains below all came from one sample that was sequenced in a study of cytomegalovirus exposure and HLA in healthy donors. PCR amplification relied on 60 Vbeta primers (plus 13 Jbeta primers). Data came from immunoSEQ multiplex PCR; TCRdb stores just in-frame clones and leaves some out. The table gives around 140,000 clones; the top ten clones make up 2% to 2.5% of it. The sequencing sample was made of PBMCs. The receptors come from a young woman in good health and CMV-seronegative.

V gene TRBV27 combines with J gene TRBJ2-2, with D tentatively TRBD1 (6 bases). CDR1 and CDR2 (germline): MNHEY, SMNVEV (reference sequence). The CDR3 sequence is 16 residues long. Trimming cost V 8 bases and J 0 bases, with 16 bases left between them. CDR3 nucleotides: TGTGCCAGCTTTAGGAACAGGGTTCCGAACACCGGGGAGCTGTTTTTT. Its protein product is CASFRNRVPNTGELFF.

The V call is TRBV11-2, the J call TRBJ2-5; 14 bases are shared with TRBD2. The closer fit of TRBJ2-7 to the DNA end suggests the J call may be wrong. The CDR3 length is 15 residues. Germline V lookup: CDR1 SGHAT, CDR2 FQNNGV. The CDR3 here is CASSQGLAGVYEQYF. The CDR3 coding sequence is TGTGCCAGCAGCCAGGGACTAGCGGGAGTATACGAGCAGTACTTC.

The chain links TRBV5-4 to TRBJ1-1, with TRBD1 as a possible D gene (5 bases). Germline V lookup: CDR1 SGHNT, CDR2 YYREEE (reference sequence). The V end lost 4 bases, the J end lost 0 bases, and 16 bases lay between the germline ends. This CDR3 comprises 16 residues. The CDR3 region is CASSDRTREVNTEAFF. The CDR3 DNA is TGTGCCAGCAGCGACCGTACCAGGGAGGTGAACACTGAAGCTTTCTTT.

V is TRBV2 and J is TRBJ2-3; D call uncertain. Germline lookup yields CDR1 SNHLY and CDR2 FYNNEI. There are 14 residues in the CDR3. V gave up 6 bases and J gave up 0 bases, with 10 bases separating them. The CDR3 sequence: CASRVGLSTDTQYF. As DNA, the CDR3 is TGTGCCAGCAGGGTCGGGTTGAGCACAGATACGCAGTATTTT. The full variable domain, in which reference TRBV2 and TRBJ2-3 provide the parts outside the CDR3, is EPEVTQTPSHQVTQMGQEVILRCVPISNHLYFYWYRQILGQKVEFLVSFYNNEISEKSEIFDDQFSVERPDGSNFTLKIRSTKLEDSAMYFCASRVGLSTDTQYFGPGTRLTVL.

The J gene is TRBJ2-7, the V gene TRBV11-1; TRBD1 aligns across 10 bases. Unmatched junction bases numbered 2, after V lost 4 bases and J lost 2 bases. Germline V gives CDR1 SGHAT, CDR2 FQDESV (reference sequence). This CDR3 is built from 14 residues. In nucleotides, the CDR3 is TGTGCCAGCAGCTATGACAGGGGGCCCTACGAGCAGTACTTC. Residues: CASSYDRGPYEQYF.

The chain combines TRBV9 with TRBJ2-3, with 8 bases lining up with TRBD1. V shed 2 bases and J 2 bases; nucleotides not matched to a gene: 7. Germline CDR1 is SGDLS and CDR2 is YYNGEE. This CDR3 comprises 16 residues. The CDR3 region is CASSVPTGGPTDTQYF. Here the CDR3 DNA reads TGTGCCAGCAGCGTTCCAACAGGGGGTCCCACAGATACGCAGTATTTT.

This sequence joins TRBV19 and TRBJ1-5; a possible D gene is TRBD1 (6 bases). This CDR3 is built from 16 residues. Germline CDR1 is LNHDA and CDR2 is SQIVND (reference sequence). The V end was cut by 3 bases, the J end by 4 bases, with 16 bases between. This CDR3 is CASSIGGWLANQPQHF. As DNA, the CDR3 is TGTGCCAGTAGTATTGGGGGCTGGTTAGCAAATCAGCCCCAGCATTTT.

The gene calls are TRBV9 and TRBJ2-2; a possible D gene is TRBD1 (5 bases). CDR3 length equals 18 residues. Trimming removed 4 bases at V and 7 bases at J, with 26 bases between. Germline CDR1 is SGDLS and CDR2 is YYNGEE. The CDR3 nucleotides read TGTGCCAGCAGCCCCCGGCTTTTGGGGCAGGTGGGTGGCGGGGAGCTGTTTTTT. This gives the protein CASSPRLLGQVGGGELFF. Together with reference TRBV9 and TRBJ2-2, the CDR3 gives the full variable domain: DSGVTQTPKHLITATGQRVTLRCSPRSGDLSVYWYQQSLDQGLQFLIQYYNGEERAKGNILERFSAQQFPDLHSELNLSSLELGDSALYFCASSPRLLGQVGGGELFFGEGSRLTVL.

The rearrangement links TRBV29-1 to TRBJ1-1; D gene uncertain. CDR1 and CDR2 (germline): SQVTM, ANQGSEA. This CDR3 region has 11 residues. Trimming pared 8 bases from V and 7 bases from J, leaving 14 bases between. The CDR3 nucleotides read TGCAGCCTGGGAGGCGAAGGTGAAGCTTTCTTT. Translation gives CSLGGEGEAFF.